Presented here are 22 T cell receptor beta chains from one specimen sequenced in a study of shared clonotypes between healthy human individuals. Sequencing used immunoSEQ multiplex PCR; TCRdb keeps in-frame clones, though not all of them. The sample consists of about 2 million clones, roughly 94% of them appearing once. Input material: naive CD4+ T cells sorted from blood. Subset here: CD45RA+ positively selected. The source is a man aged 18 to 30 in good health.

CDR3 in DNA: TGTGCCTGGAGGGTGGGTATAGAGGGGGATCGAAACACCATATATTTT. This gives the protein CAWRVGIEGDRNTIYF. This chain joins TRBV30 and TRBJ1-3; weak D call: TRBD1 (6 bases). The CDR3 has 16 amino acids. V shed 3 bases and J shed 5 bases, with 20 bases lying between them. Germline assignment: CDR1 GTSNPN and CDR2 SVGIG (reference sequence).

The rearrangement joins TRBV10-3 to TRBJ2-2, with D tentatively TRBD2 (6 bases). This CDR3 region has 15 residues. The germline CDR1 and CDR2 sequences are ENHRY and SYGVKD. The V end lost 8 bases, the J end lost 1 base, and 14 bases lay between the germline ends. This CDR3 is CAISSAGRNTGELFF. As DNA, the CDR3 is TGTGCCATCTCTAGTGCGGGGAGGAACACCGGGGAGCTGTTTTTT.

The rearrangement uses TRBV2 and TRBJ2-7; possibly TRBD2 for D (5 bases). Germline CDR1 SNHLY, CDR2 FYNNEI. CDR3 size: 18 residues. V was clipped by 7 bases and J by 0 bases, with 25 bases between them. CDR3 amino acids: CASILARTARDNSYEQYF. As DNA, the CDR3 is TGTGCCAGCATTCTAGCACGAACGGCCAGAGACAACTCCTACGAGCAGTACTTC. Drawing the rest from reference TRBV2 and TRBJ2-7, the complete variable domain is EPEVTQTPSHQVTQMGQEVILRCVPISNHLYFYWYRQILGQKVEFLVSFYNNEISEKSEIFDDQFSVERPDGSNFTLKIRSTKLEDSAMYFCASILARTARDNSYEQYFGPGTRLTVT.

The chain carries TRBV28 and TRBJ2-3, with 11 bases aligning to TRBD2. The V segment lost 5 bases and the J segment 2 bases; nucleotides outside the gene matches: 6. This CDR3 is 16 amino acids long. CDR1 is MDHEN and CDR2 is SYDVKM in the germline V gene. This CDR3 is CASSAPSGGSTDTQYF. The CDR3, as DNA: TGTGCCAGCAGTGCCCCTAGCGGGGGGTCCACAGATACGCAGTATTTT.

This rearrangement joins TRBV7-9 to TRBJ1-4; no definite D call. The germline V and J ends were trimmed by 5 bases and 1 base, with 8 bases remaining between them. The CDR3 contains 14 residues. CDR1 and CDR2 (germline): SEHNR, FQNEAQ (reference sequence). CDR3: CASSLAVTNEKLFF. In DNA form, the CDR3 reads TGTGCCAGCAGCCTGGCGGTAACTAATGAAAAACTGTTTTTT.

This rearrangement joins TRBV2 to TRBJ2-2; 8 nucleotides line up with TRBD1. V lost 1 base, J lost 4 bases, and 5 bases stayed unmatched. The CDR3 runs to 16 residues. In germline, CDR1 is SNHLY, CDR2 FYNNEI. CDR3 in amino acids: CASSEERQGITGELFF. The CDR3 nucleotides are TGTGCCAGCAGTGAAGAGAGACAGGGGATCACCGGGGAGCTGTTTTTT. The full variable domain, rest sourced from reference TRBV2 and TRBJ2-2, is EPEVTQTPSHQVTQMGQEVILRCVPISNHLYFYWYRQILGQKVEFLVSFYNNEISEKSEIFDDQFSVERPDGSNFTLKIRSTKLEDSAMYFCASSEERQGITGELFFGEGSRLTVL.

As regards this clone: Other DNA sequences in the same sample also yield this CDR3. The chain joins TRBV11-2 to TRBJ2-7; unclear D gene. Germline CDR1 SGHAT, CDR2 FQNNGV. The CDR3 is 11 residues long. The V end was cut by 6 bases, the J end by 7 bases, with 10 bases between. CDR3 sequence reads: CASSLVGEQYF. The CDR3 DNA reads TGTGCCAGCAGTCTCGTGGGGGAGCAGTACTTC.

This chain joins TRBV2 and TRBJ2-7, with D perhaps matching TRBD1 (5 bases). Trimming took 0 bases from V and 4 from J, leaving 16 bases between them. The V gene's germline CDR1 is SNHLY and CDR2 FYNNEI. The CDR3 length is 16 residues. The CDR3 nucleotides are TGTGCCAGCAGTGAAGCGCTAGGGGTCCCGGGTTACGAGCAGTACTTC. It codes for CASSEALGVPGYEQYF. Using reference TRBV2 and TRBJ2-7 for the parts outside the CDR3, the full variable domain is EPEVTQTPSHQVTQMGQEVILRCVPISNHLYFYWYRQILGQKVEFLVSFYNNEISEKSEIFDDQFSVERPDGSNFTLKIRSTKLEDSAMYFCASSEALGVPGYEQYFGPGTRLTVT.

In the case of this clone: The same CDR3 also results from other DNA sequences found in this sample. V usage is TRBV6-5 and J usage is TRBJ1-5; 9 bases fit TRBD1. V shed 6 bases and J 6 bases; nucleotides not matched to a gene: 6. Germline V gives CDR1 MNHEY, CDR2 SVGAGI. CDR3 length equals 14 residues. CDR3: CASRTGGAGQPQHF. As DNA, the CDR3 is TGTGCCAGCAGAACAGGGGGCGCGGGTCAGCCCCAGCATTTT.

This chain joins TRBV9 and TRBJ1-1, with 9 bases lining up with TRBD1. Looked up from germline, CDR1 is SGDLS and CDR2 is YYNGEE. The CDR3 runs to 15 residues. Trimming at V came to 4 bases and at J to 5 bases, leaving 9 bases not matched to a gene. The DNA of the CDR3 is TGTGCCAGCAGCTCCCAGGACAGGGGACTTACTGAAGCTTTCTTT. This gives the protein CASSSQDRGLTEAFF.

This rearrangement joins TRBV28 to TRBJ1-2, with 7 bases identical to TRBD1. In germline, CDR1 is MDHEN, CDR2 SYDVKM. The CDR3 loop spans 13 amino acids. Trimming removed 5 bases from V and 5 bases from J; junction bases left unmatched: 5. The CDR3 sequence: CASSLQGQYGYTF. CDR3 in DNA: TGTGCCAGCAGTCTACAGGGGCAATATGGCTACACCTTC.

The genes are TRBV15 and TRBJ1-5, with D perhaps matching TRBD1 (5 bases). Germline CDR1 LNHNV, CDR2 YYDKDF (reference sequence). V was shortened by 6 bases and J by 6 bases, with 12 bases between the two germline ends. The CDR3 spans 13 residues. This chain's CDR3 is CATSSGLGQPQHF. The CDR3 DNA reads TGTGCCACCAGTTCGGGGCTGGGTCAGCCCCAGCATTTT.

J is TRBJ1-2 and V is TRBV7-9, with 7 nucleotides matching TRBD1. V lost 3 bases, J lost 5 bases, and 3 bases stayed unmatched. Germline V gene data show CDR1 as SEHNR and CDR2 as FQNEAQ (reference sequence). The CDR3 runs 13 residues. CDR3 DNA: TGTGCCAGCAGCTTTCCAGGGGGGTATGGCTACACCTTC. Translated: CASSFPGGYGYTF.

In nucleotides, the CDR3 is TGCGCCAGCAGCTTGGTGGGGGATATAGATACGCAGTATTTT. Its protein product is CASSLVGDIDTQYF. V gene TRBV5-1 combines with J gene TRBJ2-3; either TRBD1 or TRBD2 may fit D (5 bases each). Germline CDR1 is SGHRS and CDR2 is YFSETQ. The CDR3 spans 14 residues. The V end lost 0 bases, the J end lost 5 bases, and 10 bases lay between the germline ends. Full variable domain (rest looked up from reference TRBV5-1 and TRBJ2-3): KAGVTQTPRYLIKTRGQQVTLSCSPISGHRSVSWYQQTPGQGLQFLFEYFSETQRNKGNFPGRFSGRQFSNSRSEMNVSTLELGDSALYLCASSLVGDIDTQYFGPGTRLTVL.

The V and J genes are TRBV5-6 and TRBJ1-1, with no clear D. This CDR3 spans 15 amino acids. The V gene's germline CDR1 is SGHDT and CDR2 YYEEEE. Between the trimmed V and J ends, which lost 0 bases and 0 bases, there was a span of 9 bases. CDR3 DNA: TGTGCCAGCAGCTTGGCCGTTTCAGTGAACACTGAAGCTTTCTTT. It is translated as CASSLAVSVNTEAFF.

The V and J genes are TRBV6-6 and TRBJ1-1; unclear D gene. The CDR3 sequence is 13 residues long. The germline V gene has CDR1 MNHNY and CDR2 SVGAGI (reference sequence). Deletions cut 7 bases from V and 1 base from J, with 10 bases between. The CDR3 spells CASIRNSNTEAFF. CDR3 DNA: TGTGCCAGCATCCGTAACTCGAACACTGAAGCTTTCTTT.

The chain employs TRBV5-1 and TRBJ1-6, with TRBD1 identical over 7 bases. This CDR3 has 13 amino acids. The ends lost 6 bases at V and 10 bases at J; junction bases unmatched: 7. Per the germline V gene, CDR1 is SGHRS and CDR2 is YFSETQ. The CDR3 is CASTEGGGSPLHF. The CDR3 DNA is TGCGCCAGCACTGAAGGGGGCGGATCACCCCTCCACTTT.

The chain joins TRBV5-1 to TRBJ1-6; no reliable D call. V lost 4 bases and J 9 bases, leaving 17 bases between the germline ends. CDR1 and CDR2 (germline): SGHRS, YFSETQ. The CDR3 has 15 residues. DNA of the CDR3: TGCGCCAGCAGCCCGGACGGAGCTGTGGGTTCACCCCTCCACTTT. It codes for CASSPDGAVGSPLHF.

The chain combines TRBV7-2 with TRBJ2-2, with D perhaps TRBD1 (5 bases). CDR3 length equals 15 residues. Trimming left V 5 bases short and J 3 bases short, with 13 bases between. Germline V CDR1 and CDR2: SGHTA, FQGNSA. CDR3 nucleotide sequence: TGTGCCAGCAGCGATCAGGGATGGTACACCGGGGAGCTGTTTTTT. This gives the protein CASSDQGWYTGELFF.

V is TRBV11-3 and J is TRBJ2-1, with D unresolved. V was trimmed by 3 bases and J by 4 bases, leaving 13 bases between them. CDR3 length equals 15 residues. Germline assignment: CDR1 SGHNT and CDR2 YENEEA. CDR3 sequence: CASSFGTASYNEQFF. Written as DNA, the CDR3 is TGTGCCAGCAGCTTCGGTACGGCATCATACAATGAGCAGTTCTTC.

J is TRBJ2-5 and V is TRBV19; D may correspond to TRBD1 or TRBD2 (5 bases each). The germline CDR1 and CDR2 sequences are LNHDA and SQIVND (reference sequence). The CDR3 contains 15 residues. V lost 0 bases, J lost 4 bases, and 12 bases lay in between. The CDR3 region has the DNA TGTGCCAGTAGTATAGATAAGGGGACGGGAGAGACCCAGTACTTC. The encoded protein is CASSIDKGTGETQYF.

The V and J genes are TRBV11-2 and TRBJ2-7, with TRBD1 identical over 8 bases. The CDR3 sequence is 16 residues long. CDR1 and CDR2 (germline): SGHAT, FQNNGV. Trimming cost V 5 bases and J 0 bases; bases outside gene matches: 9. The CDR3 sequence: CASSPLDRGSSYEQYF. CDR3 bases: TGTGCCAGCAGCCCCTTAGACAGGGGCAGCTCCTACGAGCAGTACTTC.